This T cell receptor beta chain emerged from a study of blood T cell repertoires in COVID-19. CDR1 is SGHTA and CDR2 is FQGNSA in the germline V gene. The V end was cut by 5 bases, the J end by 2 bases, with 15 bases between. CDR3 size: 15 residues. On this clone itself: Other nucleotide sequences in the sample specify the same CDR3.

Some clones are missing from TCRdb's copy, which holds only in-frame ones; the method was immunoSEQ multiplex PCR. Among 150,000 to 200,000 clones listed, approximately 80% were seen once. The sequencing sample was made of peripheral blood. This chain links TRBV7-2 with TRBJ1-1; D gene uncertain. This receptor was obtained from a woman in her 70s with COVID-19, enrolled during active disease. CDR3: CASSLGGRGNTEAFF. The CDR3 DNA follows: TGTGCCAGCAGCCTGGGAGGGCGAGGAAACACTGAAGCTTTCTTT.